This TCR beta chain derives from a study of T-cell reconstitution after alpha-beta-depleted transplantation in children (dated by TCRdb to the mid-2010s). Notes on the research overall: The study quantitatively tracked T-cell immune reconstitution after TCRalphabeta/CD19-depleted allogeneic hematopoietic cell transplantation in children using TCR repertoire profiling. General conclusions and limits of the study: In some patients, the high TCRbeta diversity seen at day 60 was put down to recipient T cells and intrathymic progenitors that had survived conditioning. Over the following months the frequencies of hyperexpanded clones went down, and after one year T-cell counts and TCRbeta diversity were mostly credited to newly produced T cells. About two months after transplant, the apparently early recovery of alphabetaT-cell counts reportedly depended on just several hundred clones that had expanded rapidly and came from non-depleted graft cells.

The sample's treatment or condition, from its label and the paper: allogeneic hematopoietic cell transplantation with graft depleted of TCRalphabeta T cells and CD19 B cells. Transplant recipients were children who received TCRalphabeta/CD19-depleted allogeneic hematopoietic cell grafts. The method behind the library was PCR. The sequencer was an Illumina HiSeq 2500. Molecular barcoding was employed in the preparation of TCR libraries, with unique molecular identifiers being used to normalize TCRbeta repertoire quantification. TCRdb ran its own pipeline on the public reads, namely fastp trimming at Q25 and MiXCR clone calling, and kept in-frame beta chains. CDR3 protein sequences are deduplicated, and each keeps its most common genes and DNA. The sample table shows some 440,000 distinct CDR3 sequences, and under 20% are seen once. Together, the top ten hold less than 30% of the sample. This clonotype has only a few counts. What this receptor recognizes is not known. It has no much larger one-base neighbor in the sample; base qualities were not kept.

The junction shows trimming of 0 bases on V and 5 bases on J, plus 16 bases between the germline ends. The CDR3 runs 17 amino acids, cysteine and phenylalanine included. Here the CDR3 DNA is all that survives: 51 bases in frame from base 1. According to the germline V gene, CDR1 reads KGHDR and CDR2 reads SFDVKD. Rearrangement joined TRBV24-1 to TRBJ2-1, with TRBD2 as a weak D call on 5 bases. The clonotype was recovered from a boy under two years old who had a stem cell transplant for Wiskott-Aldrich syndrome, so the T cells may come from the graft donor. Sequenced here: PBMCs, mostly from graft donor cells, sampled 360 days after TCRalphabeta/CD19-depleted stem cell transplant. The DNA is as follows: TGTGCCACCAGTGATTTGCCGGGGAAAGGGTCGGACAATGAGCAGTTCTTC. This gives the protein CATSDLPGKGSDNEQFF.